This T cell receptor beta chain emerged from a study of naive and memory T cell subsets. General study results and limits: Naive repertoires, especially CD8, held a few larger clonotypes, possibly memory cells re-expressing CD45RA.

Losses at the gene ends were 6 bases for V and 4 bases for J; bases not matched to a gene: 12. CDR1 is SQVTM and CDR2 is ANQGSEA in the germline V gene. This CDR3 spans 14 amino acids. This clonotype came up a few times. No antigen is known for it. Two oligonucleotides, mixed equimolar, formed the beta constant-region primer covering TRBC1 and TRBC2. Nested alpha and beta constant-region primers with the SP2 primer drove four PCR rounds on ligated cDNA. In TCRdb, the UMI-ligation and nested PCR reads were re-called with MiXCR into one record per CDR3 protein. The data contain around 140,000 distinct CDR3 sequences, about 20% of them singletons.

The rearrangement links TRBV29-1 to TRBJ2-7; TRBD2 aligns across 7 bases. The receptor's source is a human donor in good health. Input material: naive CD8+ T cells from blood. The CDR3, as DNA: TGCAGCGTAGGCAGGACTAGTCCCTCGTACGAGCAGTACTTC. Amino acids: CSVGRTSPSYEQYF.